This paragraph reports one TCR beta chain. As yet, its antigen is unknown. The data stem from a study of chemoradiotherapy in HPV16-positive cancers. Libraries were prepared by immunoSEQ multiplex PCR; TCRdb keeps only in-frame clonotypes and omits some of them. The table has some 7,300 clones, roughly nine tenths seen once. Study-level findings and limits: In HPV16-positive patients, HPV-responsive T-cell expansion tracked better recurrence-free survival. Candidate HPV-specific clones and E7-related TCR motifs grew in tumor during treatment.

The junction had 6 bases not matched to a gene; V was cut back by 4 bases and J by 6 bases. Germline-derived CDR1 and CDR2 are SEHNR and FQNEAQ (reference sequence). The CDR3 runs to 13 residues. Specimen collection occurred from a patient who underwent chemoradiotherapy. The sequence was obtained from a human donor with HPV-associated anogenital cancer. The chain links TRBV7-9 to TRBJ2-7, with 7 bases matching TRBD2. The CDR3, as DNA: TGTGCCAGCAGCTCTGCGGGAGTTGGCGAGCAGTACTTC. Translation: CASSSAGVGEQYF.